The source of this TCR beta chain is a study of OX40 agonist ivuxolimab in advanced cancers. Study summary: The patients got ivuxolimab, which is an agonistic anti-OX40 (CD134) antibody. Administration of intravenous ivuxolimab to patients occurred every 2 weeks at 0.01 to 10 mg/kg. Every patient in dose escalation had hepatocellular carcinoma, melanoma, renal cell or head and neck cancer. Three dose-escalation patients had partial responses: one with hepatocellular carcinoma and two with cutaneous melanoma.

This table comes from immunoSEQ multiplex PCR, and its TCRdb copy is limited to in-frame clones, with some not included. Among tens of thousands of clones listed, about four fifths were seen once. Germline loops: CDR1 SEHNR, CDR2 FQNEAQ (reference sequence). The CDR3 has 15 residues. Between the trimmed V and J ends, which lost 1 base and 6 bases, there was a span of 16 bases. The sample here was CD4+ or CD8+ T cells sorted from blood, taken in a trial of the OX40 agonist ivuxolimab. The TCR comes from an adult with an advanced solid tumor such as melanoma, head and neck, liver or kidney cancer. This chain joins TRBV7-9 and TRBJ2-7; D is unclear. The CDR3: CASSLVQQAVTEQYF. The CDR3 bases are TGTGCCAGCAGCTTAGTCCAGCAGGCCGTAACCGAGCAGTACTTC.